The 2 T cell receptor beta chains below were found in one sample sequenced in a study of blood T cell repertoires in COVID-19. Data came from immunoSEQ multiplex PCR; TCRdb stores just in-frame clones and leaves some out. The top ten hold 4.5% to 6% of the sample, which has approximately 220,000 clones, 80% to 85% seen once. Sequenced: peripheral blood. The receptors stem from a woman in her fifties or sixties who had recovered from COVID-19.

CDR3 nucleotides: TGTGCTAGTGGACCGACAGGGGGAAACACTGAAGCTTTCTTT. Protein product: CASGPTGGNTEAFF. This sequence joins TRBV12-5 and TRBJ1-1; 9 nucleotides match TRBD1. The CDR3 is made up of 14 amino acids. The germline V gene encodes CDR1 LGHNT and CDR2 FRNRAP. Unmatched junction bases numbered 4, after V lost 6 bases and J lost 2 bases.

This chain connects TRBV6-5 to TRBJ2-2; a possible D gene is TRBD2 (5 bases). In germline, CDR1 is MNHEY, CDR2 SVGAGI. The CDR3 consists of 13 residues. V dropped 9 bases and J dropped 0 bases, with 8 bases sitting between them. The CDR3 loop is CARGSANTGELFF. In DNA, the CDR3 is TGTGCCAGAGGGAGCGCGAACACCGGGGAGCTGTTTTTT.